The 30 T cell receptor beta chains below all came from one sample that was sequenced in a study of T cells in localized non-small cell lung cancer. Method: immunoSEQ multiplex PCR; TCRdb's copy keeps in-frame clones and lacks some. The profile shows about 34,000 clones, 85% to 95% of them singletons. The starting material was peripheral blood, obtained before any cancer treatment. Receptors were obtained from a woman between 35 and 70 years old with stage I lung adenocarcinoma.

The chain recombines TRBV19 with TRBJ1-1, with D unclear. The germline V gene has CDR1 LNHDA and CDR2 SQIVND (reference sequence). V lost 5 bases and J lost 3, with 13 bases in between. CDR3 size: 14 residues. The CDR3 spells CASSFDLEYTEAFF. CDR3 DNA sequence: TGTGCCAGTAGTTTTGACCTAGAGTACACTGAAGCTTTCTTT.

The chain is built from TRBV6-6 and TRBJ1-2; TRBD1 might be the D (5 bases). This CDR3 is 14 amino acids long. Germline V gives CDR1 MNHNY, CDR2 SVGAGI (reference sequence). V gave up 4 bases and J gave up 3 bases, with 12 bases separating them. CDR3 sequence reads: CASSFQSGYYGYTF. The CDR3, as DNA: TGTGCCAGCAGTTTTCAATCAGGGTACTATGGCTACACCTTC.

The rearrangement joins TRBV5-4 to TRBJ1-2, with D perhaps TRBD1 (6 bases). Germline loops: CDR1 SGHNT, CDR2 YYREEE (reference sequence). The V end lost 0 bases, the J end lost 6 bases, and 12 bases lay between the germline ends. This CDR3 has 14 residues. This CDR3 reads CASSLAGVRDGYTF. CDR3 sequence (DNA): TGTGCCAGCAGCTTGGCAGGGGTAAGGGATGGCTACACCTTC.

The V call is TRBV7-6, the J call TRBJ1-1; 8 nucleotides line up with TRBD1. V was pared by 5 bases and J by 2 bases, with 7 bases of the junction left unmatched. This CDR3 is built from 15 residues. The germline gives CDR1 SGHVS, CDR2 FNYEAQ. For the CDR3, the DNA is TGTGCCAGCAGCACCCAGGGGGCTAGAAACACTGAAGCTTTCTTT. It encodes CASSTQGARNTEAFF.

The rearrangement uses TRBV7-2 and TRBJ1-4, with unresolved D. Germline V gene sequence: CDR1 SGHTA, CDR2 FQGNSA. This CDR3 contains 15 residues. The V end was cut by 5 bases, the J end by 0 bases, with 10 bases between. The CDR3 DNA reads TGTGCCAGCAGCCCTACGAGAACAACTAATGAAAAACTGTTTTTT. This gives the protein CASSPTRTTNEKLFF.

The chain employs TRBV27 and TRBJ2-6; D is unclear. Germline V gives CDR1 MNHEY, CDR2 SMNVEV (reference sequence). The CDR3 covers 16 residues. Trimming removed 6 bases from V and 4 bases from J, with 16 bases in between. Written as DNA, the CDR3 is TGTGCCAGCAGAACACTTGGTACCAACGGGGCCAACGTCCTGACTTTC. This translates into CASRTLGTNGANVLTF.

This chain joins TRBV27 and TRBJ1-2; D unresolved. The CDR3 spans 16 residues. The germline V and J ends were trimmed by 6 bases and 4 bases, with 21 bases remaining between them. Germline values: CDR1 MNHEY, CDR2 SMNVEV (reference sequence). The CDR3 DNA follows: TGTGCCAGCAGACGCTCCAAAACCCCGCTGCCCTATGGCTACACCTTC. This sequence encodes CASRRSKTPLPYGYTF.

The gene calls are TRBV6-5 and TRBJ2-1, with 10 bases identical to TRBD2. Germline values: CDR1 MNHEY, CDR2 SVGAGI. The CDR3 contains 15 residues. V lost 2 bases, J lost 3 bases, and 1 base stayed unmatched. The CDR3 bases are TGTGCCAGCAGTTACGAGCGGGGGGGCTACAATGAGCAGTTCTTC. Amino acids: CASSYERGGYNEQFF.

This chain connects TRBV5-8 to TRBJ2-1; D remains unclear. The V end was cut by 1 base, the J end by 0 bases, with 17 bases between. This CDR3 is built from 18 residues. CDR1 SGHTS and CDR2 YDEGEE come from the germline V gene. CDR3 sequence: CASSLNKIAASSYNEQFF. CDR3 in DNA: TGTGCCAGCAGCTTGAATAAAATTGCTGCGAGCTCCTACAATGAGCAGTTCTTC.

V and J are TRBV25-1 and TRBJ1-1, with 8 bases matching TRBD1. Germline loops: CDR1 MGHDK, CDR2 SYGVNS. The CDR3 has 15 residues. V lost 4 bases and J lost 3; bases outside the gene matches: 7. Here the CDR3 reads CASSAAGGMDTEAFF. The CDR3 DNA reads TGTGCCAGCAGTGCGGCAGGGGGCATGGACACTGAAGCTTTCTTT.

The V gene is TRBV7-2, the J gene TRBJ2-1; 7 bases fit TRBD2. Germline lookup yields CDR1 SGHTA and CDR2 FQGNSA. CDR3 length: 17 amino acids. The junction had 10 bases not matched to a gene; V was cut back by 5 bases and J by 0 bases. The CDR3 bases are TGTGCCAGCAGCCTCCGGTCTAGCGGATTCTCCTACAATGAGCAGTTCTTC. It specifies CASSLRSSGFSYNEQFF.

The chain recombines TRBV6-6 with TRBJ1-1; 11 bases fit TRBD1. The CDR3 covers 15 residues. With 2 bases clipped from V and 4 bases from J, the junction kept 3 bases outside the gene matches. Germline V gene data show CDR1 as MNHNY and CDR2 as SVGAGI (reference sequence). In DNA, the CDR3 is TGTGCCAGCAGTTACGGGGACAGGGGGGCCACTGAAGCTTTCTTT. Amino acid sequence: CASSYGDRGATEAFF.

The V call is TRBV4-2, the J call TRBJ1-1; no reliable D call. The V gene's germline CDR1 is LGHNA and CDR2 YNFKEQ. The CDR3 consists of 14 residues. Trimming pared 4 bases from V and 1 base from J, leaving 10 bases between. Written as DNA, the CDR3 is TGTGCCAGCAGCCTGCGGACGAGGAACACTGAAGCTTTCTTT. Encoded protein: CASSLRTRNTEAFF.

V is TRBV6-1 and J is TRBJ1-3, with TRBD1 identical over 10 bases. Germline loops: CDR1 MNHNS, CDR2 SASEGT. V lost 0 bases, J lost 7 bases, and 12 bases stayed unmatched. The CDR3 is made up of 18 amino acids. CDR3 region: CASSEALRYDRGLNTIYF. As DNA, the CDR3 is TGTGCCAGCAGTGAAGCGCTTCGTTATGACAGGGGGCTGAACACCATATATTTT.

The CDR3 sequence is CASRDLMKGAFF. The CDR3 DNA sequence: TGTGCCAGCCGGGACCTAATGAAAGGGGCGTTTTTT. This chain links TRBV19 with TRBJ1-4; possibly TRBD1 for D (5 bases). The length of the CDR3 is 12 residues. CDR1 and CDR2 from the germline V gene are LNHDA and SQIVND (reference sequence). Trimming took off 9 bases at V and 16 bases at J, with 21 bases between the two ends.

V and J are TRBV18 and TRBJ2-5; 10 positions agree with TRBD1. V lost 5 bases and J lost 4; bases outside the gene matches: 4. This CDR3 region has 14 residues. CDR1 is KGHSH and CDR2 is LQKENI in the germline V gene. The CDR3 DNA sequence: TGTGCCAGCTCATCGAGGACAGGGGGAGAGACCCAGTACTTC. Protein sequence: CASSSRTGGETQYF.

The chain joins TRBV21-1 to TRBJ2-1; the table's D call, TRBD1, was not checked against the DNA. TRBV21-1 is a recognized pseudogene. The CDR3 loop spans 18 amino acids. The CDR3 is CASSKDIPYSRSYNEQFF. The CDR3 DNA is TGTGCCAGCAGCAAGGACATCCCTTACAGTCGCTCCTACAATGAGCAGTTCTTC.

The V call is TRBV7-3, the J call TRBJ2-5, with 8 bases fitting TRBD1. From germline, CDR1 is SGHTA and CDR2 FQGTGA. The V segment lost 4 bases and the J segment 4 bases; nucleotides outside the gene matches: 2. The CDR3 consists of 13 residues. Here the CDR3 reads CASSSDRGETQYF. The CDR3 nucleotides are TGTGCCAGCAGCTCCGACAGGGGAGAGACCCAGTACTTC.

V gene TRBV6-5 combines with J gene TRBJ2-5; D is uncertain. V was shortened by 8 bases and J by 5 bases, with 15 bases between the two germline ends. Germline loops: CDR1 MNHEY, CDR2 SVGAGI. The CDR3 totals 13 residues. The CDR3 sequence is CASAPVPDETQYF. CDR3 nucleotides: TGTGCCAGCGCCCCGGTCCCCGACGAGACCCAGTACTTC.

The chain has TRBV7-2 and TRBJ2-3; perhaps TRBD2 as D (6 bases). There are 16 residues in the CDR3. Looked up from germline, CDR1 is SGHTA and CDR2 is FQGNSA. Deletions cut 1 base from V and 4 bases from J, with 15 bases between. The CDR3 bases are TGTGCCAGCAGCTTAGGGGGCGGGGTCCTCCCAGATACGCAGTATTTT. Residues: CASSLGGGVLPDTQYF.

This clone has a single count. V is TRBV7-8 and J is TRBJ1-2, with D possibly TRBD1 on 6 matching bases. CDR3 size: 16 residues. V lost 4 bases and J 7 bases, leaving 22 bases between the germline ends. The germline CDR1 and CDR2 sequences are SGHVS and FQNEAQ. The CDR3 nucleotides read TGTGCCAGCAGCTATAATCAAAACATACAGGGATCTGGCTACACCTTC. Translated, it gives CASSYNQNIQGSGYTF.

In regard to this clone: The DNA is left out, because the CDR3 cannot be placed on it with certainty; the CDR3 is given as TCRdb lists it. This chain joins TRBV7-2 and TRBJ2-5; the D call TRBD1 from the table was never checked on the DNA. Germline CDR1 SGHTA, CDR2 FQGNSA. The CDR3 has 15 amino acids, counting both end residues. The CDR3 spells CASSILAGRQETQYF.

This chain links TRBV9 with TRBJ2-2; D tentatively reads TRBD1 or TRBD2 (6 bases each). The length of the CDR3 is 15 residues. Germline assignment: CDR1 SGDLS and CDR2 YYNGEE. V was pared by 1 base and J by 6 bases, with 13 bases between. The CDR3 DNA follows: TGTGCCAGCAGCGTAAGGGGGGCGGCCCCCGGGGAGCTGTTTTTT. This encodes CASSVRGAAPGELFF. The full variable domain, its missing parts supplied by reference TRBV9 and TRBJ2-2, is DSGVTQTPKHLITATGQRVTLRCSPRSGDLSVYWYQQSLDQGLQFLIQYYNGEERAKGNILERFSAQQFPDLHSELNLSSLELGDSALYFCASSVRGAAPGELFFGEGSRLTVL.

DNA of the CDR3: TGTGCCAGCAGCCCGACAGGAGGGAACACTGAAGCTTTCTTT. This codes for CASSPTGGNTEAFF. The chain links TRBV7-2 to TRBJ1-1; D possibly corresponds to TRBD1 (6 bases). CDR1 is SGHTA and CDR2 is FQGNSA in the germline V gene. The V and J ends lost 5 bases and 1 base respectively, with 11 bases between them. The CDR3 spans 14 residues.

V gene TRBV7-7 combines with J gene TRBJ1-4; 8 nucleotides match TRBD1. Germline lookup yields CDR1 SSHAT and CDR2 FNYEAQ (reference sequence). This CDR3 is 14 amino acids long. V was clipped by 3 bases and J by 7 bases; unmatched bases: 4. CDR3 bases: TGTGCCAGCAGCTTTGGAGACAGGGGTGAAAAACTGTTTTTT. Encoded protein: CASSFGDRGEKLFF.

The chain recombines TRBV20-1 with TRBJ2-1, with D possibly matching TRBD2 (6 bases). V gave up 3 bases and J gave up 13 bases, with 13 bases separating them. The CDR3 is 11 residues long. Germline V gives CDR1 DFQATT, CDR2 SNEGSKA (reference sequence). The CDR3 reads CSASESRGQFF. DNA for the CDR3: TGCAGTGCTAGTGAATCGCGGGGTCAGTTCTTC.

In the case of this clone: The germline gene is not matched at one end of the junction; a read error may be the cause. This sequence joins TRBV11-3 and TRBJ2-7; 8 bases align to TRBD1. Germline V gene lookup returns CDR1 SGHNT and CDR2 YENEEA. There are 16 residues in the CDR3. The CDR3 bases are TGTGCCGGCAGCTTCGGGAGCGGACAGGGATCCTACGAGCAGTACTTC. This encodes CAGSFGSGQGSYEQYF.

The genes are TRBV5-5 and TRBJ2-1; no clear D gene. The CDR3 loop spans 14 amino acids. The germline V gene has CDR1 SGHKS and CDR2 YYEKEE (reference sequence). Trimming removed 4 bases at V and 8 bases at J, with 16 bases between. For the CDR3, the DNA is TGTGCCAGCAGCCCTTATCGGAGTACGTATGAGCAGTTCTTC. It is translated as CASSPYRSTYEQFF.

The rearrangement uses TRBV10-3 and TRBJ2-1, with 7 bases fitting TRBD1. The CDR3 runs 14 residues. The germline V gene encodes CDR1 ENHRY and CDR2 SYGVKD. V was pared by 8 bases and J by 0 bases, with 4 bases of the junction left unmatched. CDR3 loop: CAISGQSSYNEQFF. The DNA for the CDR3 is TGTGCCATCTCGGGACAGAGCTCCTACAATGAGCAGTTCTTC.

CDR3 sequence (DNA): TGTGCCAGCAGTTTAGTGGGCCACGAGCAGTACTTC. Residues: CASSLVGHEQYF. The V call is TRBV28, the J call TRBJ2-7; D call uncertain. This CDR3 is 12 amino acids long. Trimming took 2 bases from V and 5 from J, leaving 7 bases between them. The germline V gene has CDR1 MDHEN and CDR2 SYDVKM.